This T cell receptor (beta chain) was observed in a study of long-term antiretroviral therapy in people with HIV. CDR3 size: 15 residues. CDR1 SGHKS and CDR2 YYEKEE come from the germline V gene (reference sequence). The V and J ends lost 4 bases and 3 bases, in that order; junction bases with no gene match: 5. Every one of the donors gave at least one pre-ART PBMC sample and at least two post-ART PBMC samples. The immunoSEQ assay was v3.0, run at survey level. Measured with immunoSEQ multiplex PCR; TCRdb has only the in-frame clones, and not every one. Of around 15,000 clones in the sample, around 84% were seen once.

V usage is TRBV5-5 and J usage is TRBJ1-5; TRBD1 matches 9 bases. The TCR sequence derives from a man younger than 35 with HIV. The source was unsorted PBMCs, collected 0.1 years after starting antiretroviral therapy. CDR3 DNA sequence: TGTGCCAGCAGCCCTGACAGGGGGTACAATCAGCCCCAGCATTTT. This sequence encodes CASSPDRGYNQPQHF. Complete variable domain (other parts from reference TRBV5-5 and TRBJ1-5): DAGVTQSPTHLIKTRGQQVTLRCSPISGHKSVSWYQQVLGQGPQFIFQYYEKEERGRGNFPDRFSARQFPNYSSELNVNALLLGDSALYLCASSPDRGYNQPQHFGDGTRLSIL.